The next 26 T cell receptor beta chains were all read from a single sample in a study of CD8 T cells in ankylosing spondylitis. TCRdb processed the 5' RACE reads anew with MiXCR; each CDR3 protein has one entry. The sample lists around 490,000 distinct CDR3 sequences, about 5.7% occurring once. Whole-study findings and limits: Seven to nine highly homologous variants formed a TCR beta motif that appeared characteristic of ankylosing spondylitis blood.

Antigen specificity for these receptors is unknown. The material sequenced was blood, either unsorted or a sorted T cell fraction (not recorded which). All receptors come from a male donor with ankylosing spondylitis.

This clonotype was detected many times. The rearrangement uses TRBV6-1 and TRBJ2-2; 10 bases are shared with TRBD1. The V gene end was trimmed by 10 bases and the J gene end by 3 bases; junction bases not matched to a gene: 8. Germline-derived CDR1 and CDR2 are MNHNS and SASEGT. This CDR3 spans 15 amino acids. CDR3 DNA: TGTGCCACCAAACGAGGGACAGGGGACACCGGGGAGCTGTTTTTT. It is translated as CATKRGTGDTGELFF.

This clonotype was detected many times. The chain links TRBV7-8 to TRBJ2-7, with 8 bases aligning to TRBD2. Germline V gene sequence: CDR1 SGHVS, CDR2 FQNEAQ. The CDR3 has 14 amino acids. V was pared by 3 bases and J by 3 bases, with 4 bases of the junction left unmatched. The CDR3 coding sequence is TGTGCCAGCAGCTTGACTAGCGCGAGCTACGAGCAGTACTTC. It is translated as CASSLTSASYEQYF.

In this sample, this clonotype turned up many times. The V call is TRBV7-9, the J call TRBJ2-5, with D perhaps TRBD1 (7 bases). The germline V and J ends were trimmed by 5 bases and 3 bases, with 10 bases remaining between them. The germline CDR1 and CDR2 sequences are SEHNR and FQNEAQ (reference sequence). The CDR3 loop spans 13 amino acids. Written as DNA, the CDR3 is TGTGCCAGCAGCCCCAGGGGGGAAGAGACCCAGTACTTC. This codes for CASSPRGEETQYF.

This clonotype was detected many times. The rearrangement joins TRBV7-2 to TRBJ1-2; 8 nucleotides agree with TRBD1. Trimming cost V 5 bases and J 3 bases; bases outside gene matches: 5. CDR1 is SGHTA and CDR2 is FQGNSA in the germline V gene. This CDR3 is 14 amino acids long. The CDR3: CASSTRTGHYGYTF. Written as DNA, the CDR3 is TGTGCCAGCAGCACCCGGACAGGGCACTATGGCTACACCTTC.

This clonotype was picked up many times. The gene calls are TRBV20-1 and TRBJ2-7; TRBD1 matches at 8 bases. The CDR3 has 12 residues. CDR1 is DFQATT and CDR2 is SNEGSKA in the germline V gene (reference sequence). V lost 5 bases and J lost 5; bases outside the gene matches: 5. In DNA form, the CDR3 reads TGCAGTGCTGCGGACAGGGTCGACGAGCAGTACTTC. As protein: CSAADRVDEQYF.

This clonotype was recorded many times. The genes are TRBV29-1 and TRBJ1-1; tentative D call: TRBD1 (5 bases). Looked up from germline, CDR1 is SQVTM and CDR2 is ANQGSEA. The V gene lost 3 bases and the J gene lost 4 bases, with 12 bases spanning the gap. There are 13 residues in the CDR3. This chain's CDR3 is CSVEGGFGTEAFF. For the CDR3, the DNA is TGCAGCGTTGAGGGGGGGTTCGGCACTGAAGCTTTCTTT.

This clonotype was observed many times. The CDR3 loop is CASSSVGSGRQETQYF. CDR3 DNA sequence: TGCGCCAGCAGTTCCGTCGGCTCCGGGCGGCAAGAGACCCAGTACTTC. The chain employs TRBV5-1 and TRBJ2-5; D call uncertain. Germline V gives CDR1 SGHRS, CDR2 YFSETQ. The length of the CDR3 is 16 residues. V lost 5 bases to trimming and J lost 2 bases, with 19 bases between them.

This clonotype showed up many times. V gene TRBV7-9 combines with J gene TRBJ2-1, with 11 bases matching TRBD2. Germline assignment: CDR1 SEHNR and CDR2 FQNEAQ (reference sequence). The CDR3 runs to 17 residues. The V and J ends lost 6 bases and 7 bases, in that order; junction bases with no gene match: 14. The CDR3 loop is CASRRGTSGYPLNEQFF. Written as DNA, the CDR3 is TGTGCCAGCAGACGAGGGACTAGCGGTTATCCCCTAAATGAGCAGTTCTTC.

At least ten counts were recorded for this clonotype. The chain combines TRBV12-5 with TRBJ2-7; D is ambiguous. The V end was cut by 0 bases, the J end by 4 bases, with 16 bases between. The germline V gene encodes CDR1 LGHNT and CDR2 FRNRAP. The length of the CDR3 is 16 residues. CDR3 sequence: CASGLVLEAVPYEQYF. Here the CDR3 DNA reads TGTGCTAGTGGTTTGGTTCTAGAGGCCGTACCATACGAGCAGTACTTC.

The table lists this clonotype with many counts. This chain joins TRBV20-1 and TRBJ1-1; D possibly corresponds to TRBD1 (5 bases). Trimming shortened V by 6 bases and J by 10 bases, and 15 bases separated the two germline ends. CDR3 length: 11 amino acids. Germline V gene data show CDR1 as DFQATT and CDR2 as SNEGSKA (reference sequence). The CDR3 bases are TGCAGTGCAAGGGGAGTGGGGGGAGCTTTCTTT. Protein sequence: CSARGVGGAFF.

This clonotype was observed at least ten times. The chain employs TRBV11-2 and TRBJ2-7; 11 bases map to TRBD2. The CDR3 length is 15 residues. Germline CDR1 and CDR2: SGHAT and FQNNGV. V trimming: 5 bases; J trimming: 4 bases; junction bases outside the gene matches: 7. The CDR3 sequence is CASSKSGLADYEQYF. The CDR3 DNA is TGTGCCAGCAGCAAATCGGGACTAGCGGATTACGAGCAGTACTTC.

To note about this clonotype: This could be a read error, since a much larger clone is one nucleotide away. The rearrangement joins TRBV4-3 to TRBJ2-3, with D tentatively TRBD1 (6 bases). Matching the DNA end better, TRBJ1-5 makes the J call doubtful. The CDR3 consists of 18 residues. Germline assignment: CDR1 LGHNA and CDR2 YSLEER. CDR3 region: CASSQRGLAEGGTDTQHF. The CDR3 nucleotides are TGCGCCAGCAGCCAACGAGGACTAGCGGAGGGGGGAACAGATACGCAGCATTTT.

This clonotype was seen repeatedly, ten times or more. The V and J genes are TRBV9 and TRBJ2-1; D not certain. Trimming pared 3 bases from V and 13 bases from J, leaving 23 bases between. Germline CDR1 SGDLS, CDR2 YYNGEE. CDR3 length equals 15 residues. The CDR3 protein is CASSAGVHSSMLQFF. The CDR3 coding sequence is TGTGCCAGCAGCGCCGGAGTGCATAGCAGCATGCTACAGTTCTTC.

This clonotype has at least ten counts. The chain is built from TRBV7-6 and TRBJ2-3; 7 bases match TRBD2. CDR3 length: 18 residues. Germline-derived CDR1 and CDR2 are SGHVS and FNYEAQ. Trimming at V came to 4 bases and at J to 3 bases, leaving 16 bases not matched to a gene. The CDR3 reads CASSSPPFGGRGTDTQYF. The CDR3 DNA reads as TGTGCCAGCAGCTCACCTCCTTTCGGGGGGAGAGGGACAGATACGCAGTATTTT.

As regards this clonotype: A read error is possible here, since a much larger clone lies one base away. The V and J genes are TRBV20-1 and TRBJ2-7; D possibly corresponds to TRBD2 (6 bases). Germline V lookup: CDR1 DFQATT, CDR2 SNEGSKA (reference sequence). The CDR3 has 14 residues. The V gene lost 5 bases and the J gene lost 0 bases, with 14 bases spanning the gap. The CDR3 nucleotides read TGCAGTGCTTACATAGCGGAAGCCTCCTACGAGCAGTACTTC. Residues: CSAYIAEASYEQYF.

In its sample, this clonotype was seen many times. The junction does not match germline at one end; this may be a read error. The rearrangement links TRBV12-3 or TRBV12-4 to TRBJ2-1; TRBD1 is a possible D gene (6 bases). The CDR3 length is 15 residues. CDR3 coding DNA: TGCGCCAGCAGCTTGAGGGGGAGCTCCTACAATGAGCAGTTCTTC. It specifies CASSLRGSSYNEQFF.

This chain connects TRBV2 to TRBJ2-5; D is uncertain. The germline V and J ends were trimmed by 5 bases and 5 bases, with 12 bases remaining between them. CDR1 and CDR2 from the germline V gene are SNHLY and FYNNEI. The CDR3 is 13 amino acids. The CDR3 loop reads CASSRGVGETQYF. CDR3 sequence (DNA): TGTGCCAGCAGTAGAGGAGTTGGGGAGACCCAGTACTTC.

This clonotype occurred many times. CDR3 amino acids: CASSSTAGTGGDTQYF. In DNA form, the CDR3 reads TGCGCCAGCAGCTCCACCGCCGGGACAGGGGGAGATACGCAGTATTTT. The rearrangement links TRBV5-1 to TRBJ2-3, with 11 bases fitting TRBD1. This CDR3 is built from 16 residues. Looked up from germline, CDR1 is SGHRS and CDR2 is YFSETQ. Unmatched junction bases numbered 8, after V lost 3 bases and J lost 5 bases.

This clonotype was counted many times. The chain combines TRBV9 with TRBJ1-1; D not resolved. The CDR3 sequence is 15 residues long. The germline V gene encodes CDR1 SGDLS and CDR2 YYNGEE. V dropped 0 bases and J dropped 1 base, with 10 bases sitting between them. The CDR3: CASSVDPSGNTEAFF. The CDR3 nucleotides are TGTGCCAGCAGCGTAGATCCGTCGGGGAACACTGAAGCTTTCTTT.

This clonotype has ten or more counts. This chain connects TRBV12-3 or TRBV12-4 to TRBJ2-3; 8 positions match TRBD1. Trimming at V came to 5 bases and at J to 3 bases, leaving 4 bases not matched to a gene. This CDR3 contains 14 residues. CDR3 in amino acids: CASSRTGQTDTQYF. The CDR3, as DNA: TGTGCCAGCAGTCGGACAGGGCAGACAGATACGCAGTATTTT.

This clonotype was observed many times. This chain uses TRBV11-2 with TRBJ1-2; the D gene is possibly TRBD1 (6 bases). Trimming removed 5 bases at V and 4 bases at J, with 14 bases between. The CDR3 covers 14 residues. Germline values: CDR1 SGHAT, CDR2 FQNNGV. The CDR3 DNA reads as TGTGCCAGCAGCCCCCGACAGGATCTCTATGGCTACACCTTC. This codes for CASSPRQDLYGYTF.

There are many counts of this clonotype. This chain joins TRBV7-2 and TRBJ2-7, with D perhaps TRBD1 (7 bases). Germline V gene sequence: CDR1 SGHTA, CDR2 FQGNSA. Trimming left V 2 bases short and J 3 bases short, with 11 bases between. The CDR3 runs 14 residues. This CDR3 reads CASSLSRGVYEQYF. In nucleotides, the CDR3 is TGTGCCAGCAGCTTATCCAGGGGGGTCTACGAGCAGTACTTC.

The chain uses TRBV5-1 and TRBJ1-2, with D uncertain. V was trimmed by 4 bases and J by 3 bases, leaving 10 bases between them. The germline V gene has CDR1 SGHRS and CDR2 YFSETQ. The CDR3 loop spans 13 amino acids. The CDR3 DNA follows: TGCGCCAGCAGCCTCACAGAGGACTATGGCTACACCTTC. It encodes CASSLTEDYGYTF.

Many counts were recorded for this clonotype. This chain uses TRBV6-6 with TRBJ1-4; D gene uncertain. The V gene lost 8 bases and the J gene lost 6 bases, with 13 bases spanning the gap. Germline CDR1 is MNHNY and CDR2 is SVGAGI (reference sequence). The CDR3 contains 13 residues. The CDR3 DNA is TGTGCCAGCTCCGCCGTCTTAGATGAAAAACTGTTTTTT. The encoded protein is CASSAVLDEKLFF.

As DNA, the CDR3 is TGCAGTGCCCACGACCGGGCGGGGGGGTACGAGCAGTACTTC. This codes for CSAHDRAGGYEQYF. V usage is TRBV20-1 and J usage is TRBJ2-7, with 9 bases fitting TRBD2. The V gene's germline CDR1 is DFQATT and CDR2 SNEGSKA (reference sequence). With V trimmed by 6 bases and J by 4 bases, 10 bases remained unmatched. The CDR3 covers 14 residues.

This clonotype was counted ten times or more. The CDR3 protein is CSALVLAGVRTEAFF. In DNA, the CDR3 is TGCAGTGCCCTGGTTCTGGCAGGGGTTAGGACTGAAGCTTTCTTT. The chain carries TRBV20-1 and TRBJ1-1; possible D gene TRBD1, 6 bases. The V gene's germline CDR1 is DFQATT and CDR2 SNEGSKA (reference sequence). The CDR3 runs to 15 residues. Deletions cut 6 bases from V and 5 bases from J, with 22 bases between.